The rows below give T cell receptor beta chains drawn from one sample of a study of early T cells in non-severe SARS-CoV-2 infection. MiXCR was run by TCRdb on the 5' RACE reads, yielding one entry per CDR3 protein. This sample has roughly 90,000 distinct CDR3 sequences, with more than 13% found just once. Specimen: whole blood. The receptor set was obtained from an adult who was a healthcare worker with PCR-confirmed SARS-CoV-2 infection or an uninfected control (not recorded which). CDR3s include the opening cysteine and the closing phenylalanine or tryptophan. Each record gives: D gene, clone size, J gene, V gene, CDR3 protein, CDR3 DNA. A D gene is named only where the DNA matches it firmly. The size of a clone is reported for some rows only, either as once, few or many, or as a class for expanded clones.

. | once | TRBJ1-2 | TRBV27 | CASSLSGSLTYGYSF | TGTGCCAGCAGTTTATCGGGGTCTCTCACCTACGGCTACTCCTTC
. | few | TRBJ1-5 | TRBV12-5 | CASGLEQPQHF | TGTGCTAGTGGTTTGGAGCAGCCCCAGCATTTT
TRBD2 | . | TRBJ2-3 | TRBV6-1 | CASSEAAGGPDTQYF | TGTGCCAGCAGTGAAGCAGCGGGAGGGCCAGATACGCAGTATTTT
. | few | TRBJ1-5 | TRBV7-9 | CASSLEGPHQPQHF | TGTGCCAGCAGCTTAGAAGGGCCTCATCAGCCCCAGCATTTT
TRBD1 | many | TRBJ1-5 | TRBV24-1 | CATSEEGQPPGQPQHF | TGTGCCACCAGTGAGGAGGGACAGCCCCCGGGTCAGCCCCAGCATTTT
. | many | TRBJ1-2 | TRBV10-3 | CAISATGNYGYTF | TGTGCCATCAGTGCTACAGGGAATTATGGCTACACCTTC
TRBD1 | . | TRBJ1-6 | TRBV9 | CASGAGQVNSPLHF | TGTGCCAGCGGGGCGGGACAGGTTAATTCACCCCTCCACTTT
. | many | TRBJ2-3 | TRBV7-9 | CASSLSGQYTDTQYF | TGTGCCAGCAGCTTATCTGGACAGTACACAGATACGCAGTATTTT
TRBD1 | . | TRBJ2-3 | TRBV3-1 | CASSPTLPRDSQDTQYF | TGTGCCAGCAGCCCCACTTTGCCCCGGGACAGTCAAGATACGCAGTATTTT
. | few | TRBJ2-1 | TRBV7-9 | CASSPQELLPNEQFF | TGTGCCAGCAGCCCCCAGGAGCTCCTTCCCAATGAGCAGTTCTTC
. | . | TRBJ1-1 | TRBV18 | CASSPPTGALGTEAFF | TGTGCCAGCTCACCACCAACGGGGGCGCTTGGCACTGAAGCTTTCTTT
. | . | TRBJ1-5 | TRBV2 | CASSLGFNQPQHF | TGTGCCAGCAGTCTGGGTTTTAATCAGCCCCAGCATTTT
. | few | TRBJ2-7 | TRBV19 | CASSKWTVYEQYF | TGTGCCAGTAGTAAATGGACAGTCTACGAGCAGTACTTC
. | many | TRBJ1-2 | TRBV7-9 | CASSLGRDRVGLHF | TGTGCCAGCAGCTTAGGACGAGATAGGGTCGGGCTTCACTTC
TRBD2 | few | TRBJ2-5 | TRBV27 | CASSSPTSGGPRETQYF | TGTGCCAGCAGTTCCCCGACTAGCGGGGGGCCCCGAGAGACCCAGTACTTC
. | many | TRBJ2-1 | TRBV27 | CASSFPRSGWVFF | TGTGCCAGCAGTTTCCCGAGGTCGGGTTGGGTTTTCTTC
. | many | TRBJ2-1 | TRBV7-6 | CASSPKDLHNEQFF | TGTGCCAGCAGCCCCAAGGATCTACACAATGAGCAGTTCTTC
. | . | TRBJ1-5 | TRBV6-5 | CASSGQYNQPQHF | TGTGCCAGCAGCGGACAGTACAATCAGCCCCAGCATTTT
TRBD1 | many | TRBJ2-7 | TRBV6-6 | CASKGQGEDYEQYF | TGTGCCAGCAAGGGACAGGGGGAAGACTACGAGCAGTACTTC
TRBD2 | many | TRBJ2-7 | TRBV5-4 | CASSLYSGSLLEQYF | TGTGCCAGCAGCTTGTACAGCGGGAGCCTCCTCGAGCAGTACTTC
TRBD2 | . | TRBJ2-3 | TRBV6-1 | CASSEVAGGPLDTQYF | TGTGCCAGCAGTGAAGTAGCGGGGGGCCCGCTCGATACGCAGTATTTT
. | . | TRBJ2-7 | TRBV9 | CASSPRTGIEQYF | TGTGCCAGCAGCCCCCGGACCGGGATCGAGCAGTACTTC
TRBD2 | many | TRBJ2-3 | TRBV20-1 | CSAIVAGGSTDTQYF | TGCAGTGCAATCGTGGCGGGGGGGAGCACAGATACGCAGTATTTT
TRBD2 | . | TRBJ2-2 | TRBV27 | CASSLLSTSGNTGELFF | TGTGCCAGCAGTTTACTCTCGACTAGCGGGAACACCGGGGAGCTGTTTTTT
. | few | TRBJ1-1 | TRBV7-9 | CASSLESYTEAFF | TGTGCCAGCAGCTTAGAAAGTTACACTGAAGCTTTCTTT
. | many | TRBJ2-3 | TRBV12-3/TRBV12-4 | CASSLAGPTSGTQYF | TGTGCCAGCAGTTTAGCGGGACCCACTTCGGGTACGCAGTATTTT
. | . | TRBJ2-5 | TRBV5-1 | CASSTTTKETQYF | TGCGCCAGCAGTACGACTACCAAAGAGACCCAGTACTTC
. | many | TRBJ1-2 | TRBV12-3/TRBV12-4 | CASSSAGPPINYGYTF | TGTGCCAGCAGTTCGGCAGGGCCACCCATTAACTATGGCTACACCTTC
. | . | TRBJ1-3 | TRBV5-6 | CASSVEGPGGNTIYF | TGTGCCAGCAGCGTGGAGGGTCCCGGCGGAAACACCATATATTTT
. | few | TRBJ2-1 | TRBV2 | CASKEPLRRRGSYNEQFF | TGTGCCAGCAAAGAGCCTTTGAGACGGCGAGGTTCCTACAATGAGCAGTTCTTC
. | . | TRBJ1-3 | TRBV18 | CASSPQEGGRNTIYF | TGTGCCAGCTCGCCCCAGGAAGGGGGAAGGAACACCATATATTTT
. | . | TRBJ1-4 | TRBV7-9 | CASSLAGRGASANEKLFF | TGTGCCAGCAGCTTAGCGGGAAGGGGGGCGTCGGCTAATGAAAAACTGTTTTTT
. | many | TRBJ2-5 | TRBV7-3 | CASSSRAGPKETQYF | TGTGCCAGCAGCTCACGGGCAGGACCTAAAGAGACCCAGTACTTC
. | few | TRBJ1-1 | TRBV29-1 | CSVAASGGTEAFF | TGCAGCGTTGCCGCCAGCGGGGGCACTGAAGCTTTCTTT
TRBD2 | . | TRBJ2-1 | TRBV4-1 | CASSLVAGGRDEQFF | TGCGCCAGCAGCCTCGTAGCGGGGGGTAGGGATGAGCAGTTCTTC
TRBD2 | . | TRBJ2-7 | TRBV13 | CASSLTLADSYEQYF | TGTGCCAGCAGCTTAACTCTAGCGGACTCCTACGAGCAGTACTTC
. | . | TRBJ1-2 | TRBV7-2 | CASSRRDTYGYTF | TGTGCCAGCAGCCGCAGGGACACCTATGGCTACACCTTC
. | many | TRBJ2-5 | TRBV11-2 | CASRSTVLGGYKETQYF | TGTGCCAGCAGATCCACAGTCCTAGGAGGCTACAAAGAGACCCAGTACTTC
. | once | TRBJ2-7 | TRBV3-1 | CASSHRTAAEQYF | TGTGCCAGCAGCCATCGCACAGCAGCCGAGCAGTACTTC
TRBD1 | few | TRBJ1-4 | TRBV7-8 | CASSFTGGREKLFF | TGTGCCAGCAGCTTCACAGGGGGGCGTGAAAAACTGTTTTTT
TRBD2 | many | TRBJ2-2 | TRBV11-2 | CASSFQREANTGELFF | TGTGCCAGCAGCTTTCAGCGGGAGGCGAACACCGGGGAGCTGTTTTTT
TRBD2 | few | TRBJ2-1 | TRBV4-1 | CASSLGLAGGKNEQFF | TGCGCCAGCAGCCTGGGACTAGCGGGAGGGAAGAATGAGCAGTTCTTC
. | many | TRBJ1-2 | TRBV6-6 | CASSYEAGYTF | TGTGCCAGCAGTTACGAAGCTGGCTACACCTTC
TRBD2 | many | TRBJ2-3 | TRBV11-2 | CASSPMTSGGTDTQYF | TGTGCCAGCAGCCCTATGACTAGCGGGGGCACAGATACGCAGTATTTT
TRBD2 | few | TRBJ2-3 | TRBV4-2 | CASSQVSGRASDTQYF | TGTGCCAGCAGCCAAGTTAGCGGGAGGGCGTCAGATACGCAGTATTTT
. | . | TRBJ2-1 | TRBV27 | CASSHDRVNNEQFF | TGTGCCAGCAGTCATGACAGAGTGAACAATGAGCAGTTCTTC
. | . | TRBJ2-7 | TRBV30 | CAWSLTSPEQYF | TGTGCCTGGAGTCTCACTAGTCCCGAGCAGTACTTC
. | . | TRBJ2-3 | TRBV20-1 | CSAATASPTDTQYF | TGCAGTGCCGCCACGGCTAGCCCCACAGATACGCAGTATTTT
. | . | TRBJ1-1 | TRBV29-1 | CSVVGYTEAFF | TGCAGCGTCGTGGGATACACTGAAGCTTTCTTT
TRBD2 | many | TRBJ2-7 | TRBV11-2 | CASSLVTSGGEQYF | TGTGCCAGCAGCTTAGTGACTAGCGGGGGCGAGCAGTACTTC
. | . | TRBJ2-3 | TRBV20-1 | CSAPDTDTQYF | TGCAGTGCTCCCGACACAGATACGCAGTATTTT
TRBD1 | . | TRBJ2-1 | TRBV29-1 | CSVPGQGAYYNEQFF | TGCAGCGTCCCGGGACAGGGGGCTTATTACAATGAGCAGTTCTTC
TRBD2 | . | TRBJ2-3 | TRBV19 | CASSPSGADTQYF | TGTGCCAGTAGTCCTAGCGGGGCAGATACGCAGTATTTT
. | . | TRBJ1-3 | TRBV12-3/TRBV12-4 | CASSPGGSGNTIYF | TGTGCCAGCAGTCCGGGGGGGTCTGGAAACACCATATATTTT
. | many | TRBJ2-7 | TRBV6-5 | CASSYSLMRGAYEQYF | TGTGCCAGCAGTTACTCTCTAATGAGGGGGGCGTACGAGCAGTACTTC
. | . | TRBJ1-4 | TRBV4-1 | CATRRGGSATNEKLFF | TGCGCCACCCGCAGGGGAGGGTCCGCAACTAATGAAAAACTGTTTTTT
. | few | TRBJ2-7 | TRBV12-3/TRBV12-4 | CASRPSRTGTYEQYF | TGTGCCAGCAGGCCATCCCGGACGGGAACCTACGAGCAGTACTTC
. | many | TRBJ1-5 | TRBV27 | CASSFAGGNQPQHF | TGTGCCAGCAGTTTCGCGGGGGGAAATCAGCCCCAGCATTTT
TRBD1 | few | TRBJ1-3 | TRBV6-1 | CASSELVTGAGNTIYF | TGTGCCAGCAGTGAACTCGTGACAGGGGCTGGAAACACCATATATTTT